Included here is one T cell receptor beta chain sequence, with context. Antigen unknown. The CDR3 length is 15 residues. Germline V lookup: CDR1 SEHNR, CDR2 FQNEAQ (reference sequence). Trimming at V came to 6 bases and at J to 0 bases, leaving 3 bases not matched to a gene. These data originate in a study of T cell responses to AZD1222 COVID-19 vaccine. Study background: Pooling covered second doses at about 4 or about 12 weeks. General study results and limits: Variant regions that are unmutated are reportedly the target of nearly half of spike-specific TCRs.

Method: immunoSEQ multiplex PCR; TCRdb's copy keeps in-frame clones and lacks some. The data hold 140,000 or so clones, with roughly 88% observed a single time. The TCR comes from an adult in good health. The starting material was peripheral blood, obtained on day 0 of AZD1222 vaccination. The chain links TRBV7-9 to TRBJ2-2; TRBD1 matches 8 bases. The CDR3 sequence is CASSPTGANTGELFF. Written as DNA, the CDR3 is TGTGCCAGCAGTCCGACAGGGGCGAACACCGGGGAGCTGTTTTTT.